This T cell receptor beta chain was recovered during a study of T cell repertoires in cytomegalovirus infection. Study-wide context: The public TCR beta signatures pointed to both CMV infection and matching HLA type.

MiXCR was run by TCRdb on the reads, yielding one entry per CDR3 protein. The table records fewer than 85,000 distinct CDR3 sequences, around 3.8% of them present only once. Study observations and caveats: It was HLA-C-restricted CMV-specific TCR beta clonotypes that dominated the response ex vivo. Cumulated frequencies of public TCR beta families served to identify carriers of CMV plus the relevant HLA.

This clonotype was seen repeatedly, ten times or more. The antigen is unknown. This sequence originates from a human donor in good health (CMV status not recorded). Some clones in this sample may be carry-over from other donors' samples. The sample taken for sequencing was PBMCs.

The DNA of the CDR3 is TGTGCCAGCAGCTTATCGGAGAAAACTGAAGCTTTCTTT. It codes for CASSLSEKTEAFF. This chain joins TRBV7-6 and TRBJ1-1, with D unclear. This CDR3 spans 13 amino acids. V lost 2 bases and J 5 bases, leaving 9 bases between the germline ends. Germline V gene lookup returns CDR1 SGHVS and CDR2 FNYEAQ. The entire variable domain, with the rest obtained from reference TRBV7-6 and TRBJ1-1, is as follows: GAGVSQSPRYKVTKRGQDVALRCDPISGHVSLYWYRQALGQGPEFLTYFNYEAQQDKSGLPNDRFSAERPEGSISTLTIQRTEQRDSAMYRCASSLSEKTEAFFGQGTRLTVV.